One and the same sample provided the 20 T cell receptor beta chains below, sequenced in a study of CXCR3-negative and CXCR3-positive naive CD8 T cells. TRB cDNA was prepared as libraries by UMI-labeled 5' RACE. From its re-call of the 5' RACE reads, TCRdb lists each CDR3 protein once, without DNA. Listed are 56,000 or so distinct CDR3 sequences; 20% falls within the top ten. Sequences were obtained from memory CD8+ T cells from blood. Source of these receptors: a human donor in good health. Some clones in this sample may be carry-over from other donors' samples.

The chain combines TRBV7-2 with TRBJ2-6. The germline gives CDR1 SGHTA, CDR2 FQGNSA. The CDR3 totals 14 residues. CDR3 region: CASTHRSGANVLTF.

This sequence joins TRBV7-3 and TRBJ2-2; TCRdb reports TRBD2, a call that lacks DNA to check it against. The CDR3 has 14 residues. CDR1 SGHTA and CDR2 FQGTGA come from the germline V gene. The CDR3 sequence: CACSLTGGTGELFF.

The chain uses TRBV4-3 and TRBJ2-5; TCRdb selects TRBD2, and the lack of DNA leaves this call unchecked. The germline V gene encodes CDR1 LGHNA and CDR2 YSLEER. The CDR3 sequence is 16 residues long. CDR3 amino acids: CASSQDRAGVQETQYF.

The chain recombines TRBV19 with TRBJ2-5; TCRdb lists TRBD2, though no DNA is available to test this call. The CDR3 has 15 residues. Germline V lookup: CDR1 LNHDA, CDR2 SQIVND (reference sequence). The CDR3 reads CASSIVPGTKETQYF.

The chain employs TRBV5-5 and TRBJ2-3; the D gene TCRdb calls, TRBD1, cannot be checked with no DNA. CDR1 is SGHKS, CDR2 YYEKEE, per germline (reference sequence). The CDR3 contains 17 residues. The chain's CDR3 is CASSLETGAPFTDTQYF.

The chain recombines TRBV28 with TRBJ2-7; the D gene TCRdb calls, TRBD2, cannot be checked with no DNA. The CDR3 has 15 residues. Germline CDR1 reads MDHEN; CDR2 reads SYDVKM. The chain's CDR3 is CASSPRGPSSYEQYF.

The V and J genes are TRBV20-1 and TRBJ2-5; no DNA is available, so the TRBD1 call from TCRdb remains unchecked. The CDR3 consists of 16 residues. CDR1 and CDR2 (germline): DFQATT, SNEGSKA (reference sequence). The CDR3 loop reads CSARDLVAPWGETQYF.

V gene TRBV29-1 combines with J gene TRBJ2-1; TCRdb's D call, TRBD2, is unchecked because there is no DNA. The CDR3 contains 13 residues. Per the germline V gene, CDR1 is SQVTM and CDR2 is ANQGSEA. CDR3 protein: CSNLAGAQNEQFF.

The V gene is TRBV4-3, the J gene TRBJ1-1. This CDR3 has 14 residues. Per the germline V gene, CDR1 is LGHNA and CDR2 is YSLEER. The CDR3 is CASSQVPVNTEAFF.

This chain links TRBV6-4 with TRBJ2-1; without DNA, the TCRdb call of TRBD2 cannot be checked. This CDR3 contains 14 residues. The germline gives CDR1 MRHNA, CDR2 SNTAGT. The CDR3 protein is CASSTSGGAHEQFF.

The V call is TRBV14, the J call TRBJ1-6; the TCRdb D gene call, TRBD1, has no DNA to confirm it. This CDR3 is 15 amino acids long. Germline CDR1 SGHDN, CDR2 FVKESK. The chain's CDR3 is CASSQDGTGGIHLHF.

V usage is TRBV7-8 and J usage is TRBJ1-2; TCRdb's assignment of TRBD1 cannot be checked, as there is no DNA. The CDR3 is made up of 12 amino acids. Germline-derived CDR1 and CDR2 are SGHVS and FQNEAQ. The CDR3 here is CASSDSGDGYTF. Complete variable domain (other parts from reference TRBV7-8 and TRBJ1-2): GAGVSQSPRYKVAKRGQDVALRCDPISGHVSLFWYQQALGQGPEFLTYFQNEAQLDKSGLPSDRFFAERPEGSVSTLKIQRTQQEDSAVYLCASSDSGDGYTFGSGTRLTVV.

This chain links TRBV30 with TRBJ2-7; TCRdb indicates TRBD1, and absent DNA this call remains unverified. CDR1 is GTSNPN, CDR2 SVGIG, per germline (reference sequence). The CDR3 totals 13 residues. The CDR3: CAWSGGYSYEQYF. The full variable domain, completed using reference TRBV30 and TRBJ2-7, is SQTIHQWPATLVQPVGSPLSLECTVEGTSNPNLYWYRQAAGRGLQLLFYSVGIGQISSEVPQNLSASRPQDRQFILSSKKLLLSDSGFYLCAWSGGYSYEQYFGPGTRLTVT.

V and J are TRBV7-2 and TRBJ2-1; TCRdb returns TRBD2, unconfirmable since there is no DNA. The germline CDR1 and CDR2 sequences are SGHTA and FQGNSA. This CDR3 contains 15 residues. CDR3: CASSLRAGTYNEQFF.

The chain has TRBV24-1 and TRBJ2-2; TCRdb designates TRBD2, a call that cannot be tested without DNA. The CDR3 contains 15 residues. CDR1 is KGHDR and CDR2 is SFDVKD in the germline V gene. The CDR3 spells CATSLRDSYTGELFF.

The chain couples TRBV24-1 to TRBJ2-7; the TCRdb D gene call, TRBD1, has no DNA to confirm it. The CDR3 spans 13 residues. Germline CDR1 is KGHDR and CDR2 is SFDVKD. CDR3 amino acids: CATMDRGGVEQYF.

V and J are TRBV13 and TRBJ2-7; TCRdb returns TRBD2, unconfirmable since there is no DNA. The CDR3 consists of 20 residues. Looked up from germline, CDR1 is PRHDT and CDR2 is FYEKMQ (reference sequence). CDR3 region: CASSSSLSWTSGGGDYEQYF.

The rearrangement uses TRBV12-3 or TRBV12-4 and TRBJ2-7; TCRdb outputs TRBD2, but without DNA this stays unchecked. CDR3 size: 15 residues. CDR3 in amino acids: CASSQLAGSSYEQYF.

This rearrangement joins TRBV10-3 to TRBJ2-7; TCRdb returns TRBD1, unconfirmable since there is no DNA. There are 12 residues in the CDR3. Germline CDR1 and CDR2: ENHRY and SYGVKD. CDR3 amino acids: CAISPGSDEQYF.

J is TRBJ1-3 and V is TRBV29-1; TCRdb's D gene call, TRBD1, goes unchecked for lack of DNA. Germline loops: CDR1 SQVTM, CDR2 ANQGSEA. The CDR3 is made up of 13 amino acids. CDR3 loop: CSARDRVKNTIYF.